Listed here are 14 T cell receptor beta chains from one sample, sequenced in a study of cytomegalovirus exposure and HLA in healthy donors. The PCR was carried out with 60 Vbeta primers and 13 Jbeta primers. The method was immunoSEQ multiplex PCR; TCRdb's version includes in-frame clones alone and lacks a portion of them. The repertoire has 150,000 to 200,000 clones, over 60% of them found once; the top ten carry around 15%. The sequencing input was PBMCs. These receptors all stem from a man in his fifties in good health and CMV-seropositive.

The chain uses TRBV6-1 and TRBJ1-4, with a tentative D call TRBD1 (6 bases). Germline values: CDR1 MNHNS, CDR2 SASEGT. V gave up 0 bases and J gave up 4 bases, with 9 bases separating them. This CDR3 region has 15 residues. The DNA for the CDR3 is TGTGCCAGCAGTGAAGCGCAGGGGTTTAATGAAAAACTGTTTTTT. This sequence encodes CASSEAQGFNEKLFF.

CDR3 in DNA: TGTGCCGTCAGTGCCGGACAGGGGAACGAGCAGTACGTC. Its protein product is CAVSAGQGNEQYV. The V gene is TRBV10-3, the J gene TRBJ2-7, with 9 nucleotides matching TRBD1. Germline V gene lookup returns CDR1 ENHRY and CDR2 SYGVKD. The CDR3 sequence is 13 residues long.

This clone has just one count. V gene TRBV6-5 combines with J gene TRBJ2-3; 9 bases line up with TRBD2. CDR3 length equals 15 residues. The germline V gene has CDR1 MNHEY and CDR2 SVGAGI. Trimming cost V 2 bases and J 1 base; bases outside gene matches: 1. The CDR3 coding sequence is TGTGCCAGCAGTTACGTAGCGGGGGGCACAGATACGCAGTATTTT. Encoded protein: CASSYVAGGTDTQYF.

The V gene is TRBV5-1, the J gene TRBJ1-4, with D possibly being TRBD1 (6 bases). Trimming stripped 0 bases from V and 5 bases from J, with 11 bases between. CDR3 length equals 15 residues. CDR1 and CDR2 (germline): SGHRS, YFSETQ. The CDR3 loop reads CASSLVARGNEKLFF. For the CDR3, the DNA is TGCGCCAGCAGCTTGGTCGCCAGGGGAAATGAAAAACTGTTTTTT.

Remarks on this clone: It is unclear where the CDR3 begins or ends on the DNA, so no DNA is shown, and the CDR3 is as TCRdb lists it. The J gene is TRBJ2-3, the V gene TRBV27; the DNA was not compared with TRBD1, the D call given in the table. Germline loops: CDR1 MNHEY, CDR2 SMNVEV (reference sequence). The CDR3 spans 15 amino acids, including both terminal residues. The CDR3 loop is CASSSSTDSTDTQYF.

The chain is built from TRBV4-2 and TRBJ2-1; perhaps TRBD2 as D (6 bases). V lost 1 base and J 8 bases, leaving 18 bases between the germline ends. Germline V gives CDR1 LGHNA, CDR2 YNFKEQ. CDR3 length equals 16 residues. The CDR3 nucleotides are TGTGCCAGCAGCCAAGTGGCGGGGTCCACAAAGGATGAGCAGTTCTTC. Its protein product is CASSQVAGSTKDEQFF.

The chain uses TRBV18 and TRBJ2-7, with 8 bases that match TRBD1. The CDR3 consists of 13 residues. Germline V gene sequence: CDR1 KGHSH, CDR2 LQKENI. V shed 1 base and J 6 bases; nucleotides not matched to a gene: 2. Here the CDR3 reads CASSPRTGLEQYV. The CDR3 DNA reads TGTGCCAGCTCACCACGGACAGGGCTCGAGCAGTACGTC.

V is TRBV27 and J is TRBJ1-3; D may be TRBD1 (5 bases). Germline V gives CDR1 MNHEY, CDR2 SMNVEV (reference sequence). The CDR3 is 14 residues long. V was clipped by 8 bases and J by 4 bases, with 15 bases between them. CDR3 nucleotides: TGTGCCAGCGGCACGACGGGGGGGGGAAACACCATATATTTT. Amino acid sequence: CASGTTGGGNTIYF.

In regard to this clone: One end of the junction is discordant with germline, which a read error may explain. V and J are TRBV4-1 and TRBJ2-3; D is perhaps TRBD1 (6 bases). This CDR3 region has 16 residues. Germline CDR1 MGHRA, CDR2 YSYEKL. CDR3 residues: CASSQDLGARTDTRYF. CDR3 DNA: TGCGCCAGCAGCCAAGATTTAGGGGCCAGGACAGATACGCGGTATTTT.

The genes are TRBV5-1 and TRBJ2-1; D unresolved. Trimming took off 0 bases at V and 0 bases at J, with 7 bases between the two ends. Germline V lookup: CDR1 SGHRS, CDR2 YFSETQ. The CDR3 loop spans 15 amino acids. The CDR3 reads CASSLAESSYNEQFF. In DNA form, the CDR3 reads TGCGCCAGCAGCTTGGCAGAAAGCTCCTACAATGAGCAGTTCTTC.

The V gene is TRBV9, the J gene TRBJ2-1; 8 bases line up with TRBD2. The CDR3 contains 13 residues. V lost 3 bases and J lost 7; bases outside the gene matches: 3. Germline V gene lookup returns CDR1 SGDLS and CDR2 YYNGEE. CDR3 sequence (DNA): TGTGCCAGCAGCGCGGGGGGGGCAAATGAGCAGTTCTTC. It codes for CASSAGGANEQFF.

This rearrangement joins TRBV7-8 to TRBJ2-5, with a possible D match to TRBD1 (6 bases). The J call is in doubt because the DNA end fits TRBJ2-7 better. Germline assignment: CDR1 SGHVS and CDR2 FQNEAQ. The CDR3 runs 14 residues. The CDR3 bases are TGTGCCAGCAGGCCGACCACAGGGTCCTACGAGCAGTACTTC. It encodes CASRPTTGSYEQYF.

The rearrangement uses TRBV12-2 and TRBJ1-5; TRBD1, as called in the table, went unchecked against the DNA. TRBV12-2 is tagged as a pseudogene. This CDR3 is built from 19 residues. The CDR3 bases are TGTGCAAGTCGCTTAGCCCTACGTTTGGCAGGGCAGACCAATCAGCCCCAGCATTTT. It specifies CASRLALRLAGQTNQPQHF.

This clone was detected a few times. This rearrangement joins TRBV7-9 to TRBJ1-5; 7 nucleotides align to TRBD1. The CDR3 consists of 19 residues. Germline V gene data show CDR1 as SEHNR and CDR2 as FQNEAQ (reference sequence). V shed 5 bases, J shed 0 bases, and the junction held 16 bases outside the gene matches. The CDR3 reads CASSPTFGQASSSNQPQHF. CDR3 nucleotide sequence: TGTGCCAGCAGCCCCACATTCGGACAGGCCTCGTCTAGCAATCAGCCCCAGCATTTT.